This TCR beta chain was found in a study of PD-L1 blockade in urothelial cancer. Background on the study: Atezolizumab at 1,200 mg intravenously every 3 weeks was started by patients in 2014. Counts from blood samples showed a median of approximately 150,000 T cells. General study results and limits: Having blood TCR clonality under the median before treatment predicted better survival. Those with durable benefit had larger increases in tumor-associated blood clones at 3 weeks.

Some clones are missing from TCRdb's copy, which holds only in-frame ones; the method was immunoSEQ multiplex PCR. The sample shows approximately 80,000 clones, about four fifths of them seen only once. As concerns this clone: Its matching antigen is unknown.

The CDR3 is made up of 16 amino acids. The trim removed 4 bases at V and 3 bases at J, leaving 9 bases unmatched. Germline V gene data show CDR1 as SGHDT and CDR2 as YYEEEE. Sequenced here: PBMCs, sampled around atezolizumab (anti-PD-L1) treatment. This sequence originates from a man between 70 and 80 years old with urothelial cancer. The rearrangement uses TRBV5-6 and TRBJ2-3; 9 nucleotides match TRBD2. DNA of the CDR3: TGTGCCAGCAGCCGCATTGGGCTAGCGGGGACAGATACGCAGTATTTT. It specifies CASSRIGLAGTDTQYF.